This T cell receptor beta chain was recovered during a study of cytomegalovirus exposure and HLA in healthy donors. PCR involved 60 Vbeta and 13 Jbeta primers. Measured with immunoSEQ multiplex PCR; TCRdb has only the in-frame clones, and not every one. This table has about 120,000 clones, more than 65% appearing once. Findings and caveats of the study: A later analysis appeared to link common viral pathogens to several of the most significant clusters. Productive rates of about 87% or about 30% were seen for most TCR beta V segments in an earlier analysis.

V was trimmed by 4 bases and J by 2 bases, leaving 18 bases between them. CDR1 and CDR2 from the germline V gene are SEHNR and FQNEAQ (reference sequence). CDR3 length equals 17 residues. For this clone: What it recognizes is unknown.

This TCR derives from a woman aged 18-29 years in good health and CMV-seronegative. V gene TRBV7-9 combines with J gene TRBJ1-3; D may be TRBD1 (6 bases). Sequenced input: PBMCs. This CDR3 reads CASSYPVDRTTGNTIYF. CDR3 in DNA: TGTGCCAGCAGCTACCCCGTCGACAGGACGACTGGAAACACCATATATTTT.